Listed below are T cell receptor beta chains from one sample, sequenced in a study of T cells in localized non-small cell lung cancer. The protocol was immunoSEQ multiplex PCR, while the TCRdb copy is restricted to in-frame clones and leaves out a portion. In the table there are tens of thousands of clones, around 80% of which are singletons. The sequencing here drew on PBMCs, taken before any cancer treatment. These TCRs come from a woman aged 35 to 70 with stage II lung adenocarcinoma. CDR3s include the opening cysteine and the closing phenylalanine or tryptophan.

TRBV7-9,CASSLSTSSGNTIYF
TRBV28,CASSLPRGGTNEKLFF
TRBV28,CASSLGAGLNTEAFF
TRBV30,CAWSRSGGRDNEQFF
TRBV29-1,CSVEESTGAHTGELFF
TRBV4-1,CASSRQEAAGSYNEQFF
TRBV5-1,CASSFGGPSEETQYF
TRBV7-9,CARVRWFKNTEAFF
TRBV28,CASFVGLASTGELFF
TRBV7-2,CASSLGSSGNTIYF
TRBV29-1,CSVESRNSYEQYF
TRBV29-1,CSVRQGHSNQPQHF
TRBV18,CASSGDRGTDTQYF
TRBV28,CASRQQGGYTF
TRBV5-1,CASSLGTGDTQYF
TRBV27,CASSGDGELFF
TRBV7-3,CASSSDLHTEAFF
TRBV7-2,CASSLGLTGPDEAFF
TRBV18,CASSPAQDQPQHF
TRBV19,CASSILGGPFDEQFF